The next 13 T cell receptor beta chains were all read from a single sample in a study of blood T cell repertoires in COVID-19 (dated by TCRdb to 2018 to 2021). The receptor library was made with the immunoSEQ multiplex PCR assay. TCRdb obtained this table from immuneACCESS and retained in-frame rearrangements with V and J assigned. These tables miss some clones; where compared with another copy, unresolved V genes account for less than half of the shortfall, and the remainder is unexplained. This sample lists some 490,000 clones; 75% to 90% were detected once. The ten largest clones take up approximately 8% of the sample. The material sequenced was PBMCs or T cells enriched from blood (not recorded which). The receptors shown here come from a woman aged 55-75 years who had recovered from COVID-19.

The genes are TRBV4-1 and TRBJ2-1; 8 bases line up with TRBD2. The CDR3 has 14 amino acids. Germline-derived CDR1 and CDR2 are MGHRA and YSYEKL. The ends lost 4 bases at V and 5 bases at J; junction bases unmatched: 4. Here the CDR3 DNA reads TGCGCCAGCAGCCTATCTAGCGGGCACAATGAGCAGTTCTTC. This sequence encodes CASSLSSGHNEQFF.

This clone was picked up a small number of times. This chain joins TRBV11-2 and TRBJ2-1; 12 bases are shared with TRBD1. Germline CDR1 and CDR2: SGHAT and FQNNGV. CDR3 size: 15 residues. J was trimmed by 6 bases and V by 5 bases; bases with no gene match: 5. This CDR3 reads CASSRDRGRGNEQFF. Here the CDR3 DNA reads TGTGCCAGCAGCCGGGACAGGGGGCGCGGCAATGAGCAGTTCTTC.

The chain carries TRBV24-1 and TRBJ1-4; a possible D gene is TRBD1 (5 bases). Germline V gene lookup returns CDR1 KGHDR and CDR2 SFDVKD. The CDR3 has 15 amino acids. Trimming took 5 bases from V and 0 from J, leaving 9 bases between them. For the CDR3, the DNA is TGTGCCACCAGTGCCAAGACAGCAACTAATGAAAAACTGTTTTTT. This translates into CATSAKTATNEKLFF.

The sample holds a few counts of this clone. The rearrangement uses TRBV2 and TRBJ1-2; D possibly corresponds to TRBD1 (5 bases). CDR3 size: 14 residues. V was pared by 6 bases and J by 1 base, with 12 bases between. Germline assignment: CDR1 SNHLY and CDR2 FYNNEI. CDR3 DNA sequence: TGTGCCAGCAGGCTGACAGTTCTTAACTATGGCTACACCTTC. Translated: CASRLTVLNYGYTF.

The chain recombines TRBV18 with TRBJ2-5; possible D gene TRBD1, 5 bases. This CDR3 has 16 amino acids. V lost 3 bases, J lost 5 bases, and 19 bases lay in between. Germline loops: CDR1 KGHSH, CDR2 LQKENI. Here the CDR3 reads CASSPKSSGKGETQYF. The DNA for the CDR3 is TGTGCCAGCTCACCCAAGTCTTCAGGGAAGGGGGAGACCCAGTACTTC. Full variable domain (remainder filled in from reference TRBV18 and TRBJ2-5): NAGVMQNPRHLVRRRGQEARLRCSPMKGHSHVYWYRQLPEEGLKFMVYLQKENIIDESGMPKERFSAEFPKEGPSILRIQQVVRGDSAAYFCASSPKSSGKGETQYFGPGTRLLVL.

In this sample, this clone turned up once. The V call is TRBV5-1, the J call TRBJ2-7; 8 bases map to TRBD2. With 0 bases clipped from V and 0 bases from J, the junction kept 5 bases outside the gene matches. Germline loops: CDR1 SGHRS, CDR2 YFSETQ. The CDR3 runs to 16 residues. CDR3 nucleotide sequence: TGCGCCAGCAGCTTGGCCGGGGCGGGGGGCTCCTACGAGCAGTACTTC. This translates into CASSLAGAGGSYEQYF. Looking up the rest from reference TRBV5-1 and TRBJ2-7 gives the full variable domain: KAGVTQTPRYLIKTRGQQVTLSCSPISGHRSVSWYQQTPGQGLQFLFEYFSETQRNKGNFPGRFSGRQFSNSRSEMNVSTLELGDSALYLCASSLAGAGGSYEQYFGPGTRLTVT.

V usage is TRBV10-1 and J usage is TRBJ2-7; D is ambiguous. Trimming left V 4 bases short and J 4 bases short, with 26 bases between. The CDR3 sequence is 18 residues long. Looked up from germline, CDR1 is WNHNN and CDR2 is SYGVQD (reference sequence). The CDR3 region has the DNA TGCGCCAGCAGTGGACGGGTATCCGGTACGATTTCCTTGTACGAGCAGTACTTC. As protein: CASSGRVSGTISLYEQYF.

The rearrangement uses TRBV5-1 and TRBJ2-5, with TRBD1 identical over 9 bases. The CDR3 spans 16 residues. Per germline, CDR1 SGHRS and CDR2 YFSETQ. V was clipped by 3 bases and J by 4 bases; unmatched bases: 10. Here the CDR3 reads CASSWGQGRGIETQYF. Here the CDR3 DNA reads TGCGCCAGCAGCTGGGGACAGGGCCGGGGGATAGAGACCCAGTACTTC.

This chain connects TRBV27 to TRBJ1-2; TRBD1 is a possible D gene (6 bases). The germline V gene encodes CDR1 MNHEY and CDR2 SMNVEV (reference sequence). The CDR3 consists of 15 residues. Trimming removed 2 bases at V and 5 bases at J, with 15 bases between. For the CDR3, the DNA is TGTGCCAGCAGTTTAACTCTTGGGGACATTTATGGCTACACCTTC. The encoded protein is CASSLTLGDIYGYTF.

As concerns this clone: The same CDR3 arises from other DNA sequences in this sample as well. The chain uses TRBV5-6 and TRBJ2-5; the D gene is possibly TRBD2 (6 bases). This CDR3 comprises 13 residues. The V gene lost 4 bases and the J gene lost 1 base, with 8 bases spanning the gap. CDR1 is SGHDT and CDR2 is YYEEEE in the germline V gene. DNA of the CDR3: TGTGCCAGCAGCGGGACTGTCCAAGAGACCCAGTACTTC. Translation: CASSGTVQETQYF.

The CDR3 reads CASSLGDRDNYGYTF. For the CDR3, the DNA is TGTGCCAGCAGCTTAGGGGACAGGGATAACTATGGCTACACCTTC. This chain links TRBV5-4 with TRBJ1-2; 9 nucleotides agree with TRBD1. The CDR3 contains 15 residues. V lost 2 bases, J lost 1 base, and 3 bases stayed unmatched. Germline CDR1 and CDR2: SGHNT and YYREEE (reference sequence).

The CDR3 sequence: CASTPRFRTGGDNYGYTF. In DNA form, the CDR3 reads TGTGCCAGTACCCCTCGGTTCCGGACAGGGGGTGATAACTATGGCTACACCTTC. The V call is TRBV19, the J call TRBJ1-2, with 10 bases matching TRBD1. The CDR3 sequence is 18 residues long. The V gene end was trimmed by 7 bases and the J gene end by 1 base; junction bases not matched to a gene: 15. Germline lookup yields CDR1 LNHDA and CDR2 SQIVND (reference sequence).

The CDR3 region has the DNA TGTGCCAGTAGTGGCTGGACTAGCGGGGGCTATTCGGGCACCGGGGAGCTGTTTTTT. Translated, it gives CASSGWTSGGYSGTGELFF. The rearrangement links TRBV19 to TRBJ2-2, with TRBD2 matching 13 bases. CDR1 LNHDA and CDR2 SQIVND come from the germline V gene (reference sequence). The J segment lost 4 bases and the V segment lost 5 bases, leaving 13 bases of the junction unmatched. The CDR3 is 19 residues long. The full variable domain, rest sourced from reference TRBV19 and TRBJ2-2, is DGGITQSPKYLFRKEGQNVTLSCEQNLNHDAMYWYRQDPGQGLRLIYYSQIVNDFQKGDIAEGYSVSREKKESFPLTVTSAQKNPTAFYLCASSGWTSGGYSGTGELFFGEGSRLTVL.